The rows below give T cell receptor beta chains drawn from one sample of a study of blood T cell repertoires in COVID-19. Generated by immunoSEQ multiplex PCR, the TCRdb table keeps only in-frame clones and is missing some. The sample carries around 79,000 clones, around 88% recorded once. Source material: peripheral blood. The receptors stem from a man in his sixties or seventies with active or convalescent COVID-19. Both conserved end residues are part of each CDR3.

>TRBV5-1
CASSLGQMDGYTF
>TRBV18
CASSPPMSSGNTIYF
>TRBV5-1
CASTGGGSGTEQFF
>TRBV6-5
CASSPTENVYEQYF
>TRBV28
CASSLLSVNTEAFF
>TRBV2
CASSDDRGTDTQYF
>TRBV9
CASSPRGGVKETQYF
>TRBV15
CATSPGGNYYGYTF
>TRBV10-3
CAIKQIEEHYGYTF
>TRBV9
CASSVGGSGTANTEAFF
>TRBV10-3
CAISVRDRGYYEQYF
>TRBV19
CASSYRTDGYTF
>TRBV9
CASSVGISNQPQHF
>TRBV2
CASSEIGGGEQFF
>TRBV7-2
CASSLVHGEAEAFF
>TRBV27
CASSLGTSGTYEQYF
>TRBV6-1
CASSEARTSAYF
>TRBV7-9
CASSLNTGQGERSPLHF